This T cell receptor (beta chain) was sequenced during a study of blood T cell repertoires in COVID-19. The overall study: There were acute and convalescent COVID-19 samples, and they came from the United States, Italy and Spain. PBMCs, B-cell-depleted T cells, or T cells were the source of the cDNA or gDNA that made up the material.

CDR1 is SGHTA and CDR2 is FQGNSA in the germline V gene. Trimming stripped 1 base from V and 3 bases from J, with 15 bases between. CDR3 length: 17 residues. Per the original data handling: Amplification from reference gene primers served as the basis for estimated nucleated cell counts. Method: immunoSEQ multiplex PCR; TCRdb's copy keeps in-frame clones and lacks some. The DNA was the basis for D and trimming; V, J and clone size are from that table. The repertoire holds roughly 120,000 clones, 70% to 80% seen once, with 6.2% in the top ten. Sequenced: peripheral blood. The sequence came from a man between 65 and 85 years old with acute or convalescent COVID-19. The V gene is TRBV7-2, the J gene TRBJ2-2, with unresolved D. The CDR3 region is CASSLVARSPYTGELFF. CDR3 sequence (DNA): TGTGCCAGCAGCTTAGTCGCTAGGTCACCCTACACCGGGGAGCTGTTTTTT.